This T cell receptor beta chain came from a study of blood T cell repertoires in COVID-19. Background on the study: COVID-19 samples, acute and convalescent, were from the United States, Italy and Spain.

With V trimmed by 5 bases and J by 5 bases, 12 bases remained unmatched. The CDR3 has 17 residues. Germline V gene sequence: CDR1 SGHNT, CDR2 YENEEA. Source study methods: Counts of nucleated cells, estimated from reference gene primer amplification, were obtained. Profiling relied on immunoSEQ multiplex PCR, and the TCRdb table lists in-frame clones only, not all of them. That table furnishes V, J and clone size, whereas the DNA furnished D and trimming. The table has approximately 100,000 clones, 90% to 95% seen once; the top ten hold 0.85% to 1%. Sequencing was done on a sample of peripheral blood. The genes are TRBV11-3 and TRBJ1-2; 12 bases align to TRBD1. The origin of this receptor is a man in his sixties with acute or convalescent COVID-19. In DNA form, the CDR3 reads TGTGCCAGCAGCATAGGCCGGGACAGGGGGCGCCTTTATGGCTACACCTTC. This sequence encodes CASSIGRDRGRLYGYTF.